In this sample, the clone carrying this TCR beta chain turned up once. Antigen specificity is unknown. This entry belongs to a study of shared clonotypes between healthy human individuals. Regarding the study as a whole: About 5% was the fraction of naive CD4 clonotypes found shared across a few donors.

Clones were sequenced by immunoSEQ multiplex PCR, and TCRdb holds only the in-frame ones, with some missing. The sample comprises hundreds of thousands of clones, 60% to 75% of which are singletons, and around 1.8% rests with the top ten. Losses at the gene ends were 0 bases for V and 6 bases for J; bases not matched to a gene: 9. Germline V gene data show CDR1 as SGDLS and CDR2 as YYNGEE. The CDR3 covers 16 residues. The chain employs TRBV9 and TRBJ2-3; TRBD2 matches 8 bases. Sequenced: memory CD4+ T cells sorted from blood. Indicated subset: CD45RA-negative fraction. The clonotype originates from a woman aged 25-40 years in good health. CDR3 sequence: CASSVAGTRGSDTQYF. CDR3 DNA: TGTGCCAGCAGCGTAGCCGGGACTAGGGGGAGCGATACGCAGTATTTT.